A selection of T cell receptor beta chains follows, all from one sample in a study of regulatory T cells in long-lasting Graves disease. In TCRdb, the multiplex PCR reads were re-called with MiXCR into one record per CDR3 protein. The sample yields roughly 450,000 distinct CDR3 sequences, 20% to 25% seen once. The starting material was peripheral blood mononuclear cells (PBMCs), obtained when the disease was refractory, from a patient treated with antithyroid drugs. Receptor source: a female donor with Graves disease. The conserved cysteine and the conserved F or W are not part of the CDR3 here. Expanded clones are given a class, and other clones once, few, many or no size at all.

j_call v_call clone_size cdr3_aa
TRBJ1-2 TRBV27 few ASSFSGTVYGYT
TRBJ2-5 TRBV20-1 many SAIVGSAAATQY
TRBJ2-7 TRBV5-1 few ASSLGRTSGRKGYEQY
TRBJ1-5 TRBV30 many AWSQGTGGQPQH
TRBJ2-3 TRBV9 . ASSVRGAAPATQY
TRBJ1-5 TRBV28 many ASIGTGTYQPQH
TRBJ1-5 TRBV7-9 few ASSRPGHNQPQH
TRBJ2-7 TRBV28 many ASSGGTSSSYEQY
TRBJ1-2 TRBV6-2/TRBV6-3 many ASSEGPGRSNGYT
TRBJ2-7 TRBV7-6 . TSSLVSDSYEQY
TRBJ2-4 TRBV5-4 few ASSLGEWGEDSKNIQY
TRBJ2-7 TRBV7-9 few ASSFVRTSVNEQY
TRBJ2-1 TRBV11-2 . ASNSNPANEQF
TRBJ2-7 TRBV12-3/TRBV12-4 many ASRASGRGYEQY
TRBJ2-1 TRBV28 . ASSRTVINEQF
TRBJ1-1 TRBV24-1 . ATSDLNTEAF
TRBJ2-1 TRBV6-5 . ASSYLNEQF
TRBJ2-7 TRBV20-1 few SAVDRREYGQY
TRBJ1-5 TRBV3-1 . ASSTTYDQPQH
TRBJ1-1 TRBV5-1 . ASSLGFSGGNTEAF
TRBJ1-1 TRBV6-5 many ASSYSFRQGEDTEAF
TRBJ2-5 TRBV6-1 many ASSQTGGLETQY
TRBJ2-7 TRBV7-9 . ASQLGSYEQY
TRBJ2-2 TRBV9 . ASSVVAGELF
TRBJ2-7 TRBV6-2/TRBV6-3 many ASSYSSLGPYEQY
TRBJ2-7 TRBV2 many ASRGQRFYSYEQY
TRBJ2-3 TRBV9 . ASTDGRADTDTQY
TRBJ2-1 TRBV7-2 few ASSLGLAGSYNEQF
TRBJ1-1 TRBV2 few ASSSTGGAILTEAF
TRBJ1-1 TRBV2 many ASRGPPGTGNTEAF
TRBJ1-6 TRBV6-5 many ASGLSSWSSYNSPLH
TRBJ2-5 TRBV4-1 . ASSQPGREVGETQY
TRBJ1-2 TRBV25-1 few ASSLRTDFYGYT
TRBJ2-5 TRBV5-1 . ASSLGWEETQY
TRBJ2-7 TRBV28 many ASTTPAGPSYEQY